The clone carrying this TCR beta chain appeared a few times. Its antigen remains unknown. These data are taken from a study of T cells in Graves' hyperthyroidism and ophthalmopathy. Study-level results: Through a model of 13 V-J features, ophthalmopathy was separated from stable hyperthyroidism.

RNA transcripts were the template for amplifying TCR beta CDR3 regions. Initially, a first-round RT-PCR of the TCR CDR3 employed the HTBI primer set. TCRdb itself ran the multiplex PCR reads through MiXCR, one entry per CDR3 protein. Of more than 350,000 distinct CDR3 sequences detected, 12% to 15% appear once; the ten largest clones hold approximately 20%. Fresh 10 ml peripheral blood yielded PBMCs. Input material: blood. The clonotype was recovered from a woman in her fifties or sixties with Graves' ophthalmopathy.

Here the CDR3 reads CASSRSRSPGETQYF. The CDR3 DNA is TGTGCCAGCAGCCGATCCCGCAGTCCTGGAGAGACCCAGTACTTC. The genes are TRBV7-3 and TRBJ2-5; D call uncertain. CDR1 is SGHTA, CDR2 FQGTGA, per germline. The CDR3 runs to 15 residues. V was shortened by 5 bases and J by 4 bases, with 17 bases between the two germline ends.